The 30 T cell receptor beta chains listed next were all sequenced from one sample in a study of response to subunit inactivated influenza vaccine. TCRdb recomputed calls from the RT-PCR reads with MiXCR, one row per CDR3 protein. The table has about 540,000 distinct CDR3 sequences, less than 25% seen once. The same data also contributed to another study, on T cells expressing NK-cell markers. As that study records: For TCR beta, cDNA was produced by 5'RACE template switching with UMIs.

This specimen consisted of CD4+ T cells sorted from PBMCs, obtained about 12 days after vaccination. The receptors were sampled from a middle-aged man who received an inactivated influenza vaccine.

This chain joins TRBV3-1 and TRBJ1-6, with 7 nucleotides matching TRBD1. CDR3 length: 14 amino acids. With 6 bases clipped from V and 7 bases from J, the junction kept 6 bases outside the gene matches. Germline V lookup: CDR1 LGHDT, CDR2 YNNKEL (reference sequence). In DNA, the CDR3 is TGTGCCAGCAGGGAAACAGGGGCCAATTCACCCCTCCACTTT. This gives the protein CASRETGANSPLHF.

J is TRBJ2-2 and V is TRBV10-3; the match to TRBD2 covers 7 bases. The germline CDR1 and CDR2 sequences are ENHRY and SYGVKD. The junction had 13 bases not matched to a gene; V was cut back by 0 bases and J by 9 bases. This CDR3 comprises 17 residues. The CDR3: CAISESTAGVNTRELFF. The CDR3 DNA is TGTGCCATCAGTGAGTCGACTGCGGGGGTGAACACTAGGGAGCTGTTTTTT.

Many counts were recorded for this clonotype. V gene TRBV29-1 combines with J gene TRBJ2-3; no clear D. Germline V lookup: CDR1 SQVTM, CDR2 ANQGSEA. The V and J ends lost 4 bases and 5 bases respectively, with 4 bases between them. This CDR3 has 10 residues. The CDR3 nucleotides are TGCAGCGTTGCCCAAGATACGCAGTATTTT. Protein sequence: CSVAQDTQYF.

This clonotype was found a few times. CDR3 nucleotides: TGTGCCAGCAGTTATAACAGGGGAAACACCATATATTTT. As protein: CASSYNRGNTIYF. The V and J genes are TRBV12-3 or TRBV12-4 and TRBJ1-3, with a tentative D call TRBD1 (5 bases). Trimming removed 4 bases at V and 4 bases at J, with 8 bases between. The CDR3 is made up of 13 amino acids.

This clonotype showed up just a few times. The chain carries TRBV20-1 and TRBJ2-7; D perhaps matches TRBD1 (6 bases). In germline, CDR1 is DFQATT, CDR2 SNEGSKA (reference sequence). The CDR3 runs 13 residues. V was clipped by 2 bases and J by 6 bases, with 14 bases between them. The CDR3 DNA reads as TGCAGTGCTAGAAGAAGGGGGTTTGGCGAGCAGTACTTC. Translating gives CSARRRGFGEQYF.

The chain combines TRBV4-3 with TRBJ1-2; D is undetermined. This CDR3 has 15 residues. Trimming took 0 bases from V and 4 from J, leaving 12 bases between them. Germline V gene lookup returns CDR1 LGHNA and CDR2 YSLEER. The chain's CDR3 is CASSQDKGGRYGYTF. The DNA of the CDR3 is TGCGCCAGCAGCCAAGATAAAGGCGGTCGCTATGGCTACACCTTC.

The chain combines TRBV18 with TRBJ1-5, with 7 bases lining up with TRBD1. Germline lookup yields CDR1 KGHSH and CDR2 LQKENI. The CDR3 loop spans 15 amino acids. Germline trimming cut 6 bases from V and 4 bases from J; bases unmatched to any gene: 9. The CDR3 nucleotides read TGTGCCAGCTCTCAGGACAGGTGGGGAAATCAGCCCCAGCATTTT. Its translation is CASSQDRWGNQPQHF.

The genes are TRBV20-1 and TRBJ2-3, with TRBD2 identical over 7 bases. From germline, CDR1 is DFQATT and CDR2 SNEGSKA (reference sequence). V shed 6 bases, J shed 12 bases, and the junction held 21 bases outside the gene matches. The CDR3 is made up of 15 amino acids. The CDR3 coding sequence is TGCAGTGCACCCGACCCGGCCAGAGGCACGGGGGGACAGTATTTT. Its protein product is CSAPDPARGTGGQYF.

This clonotype has ten or more counts. At one of its ends the junction is not consistent with the germline gene, which may arise from a read error. The chain combines TRBV7-7 with TRBJ2-1, with D possibly TRBD2 on 6 matching bases. The CDR3 runs 14 residues. Germline V CDR1 and CDR2: SSHAT, FNYEAQ (reference sequence). The CDR3 coding sequence is TGTGCTAGCAGCTTAAATTACGGAGGGAATGAGCAGTTCTTC. It specifies CASSLNYGGNEQFF.

The V call is TRBV7-2, the J call TRBJ1-6; D gene unclear. The CDR3 consists of 13 residues. V was pared by 2 bases and J by 8 bases, with 7 bases between. The germline V gene encodes CDR1 SGHTA and CDR2 FQGNSA. CDR3 in DNA: TGTGCCAGCAGCTTAATGCGTGATTCACCCCTCCACTTT. Protein product: CASSLMRDSPLHF.

This clonotype has just a few counts. The chain combines TRBV29-1 with TRBJ1-2; D unclear. Per germline, CDR1 SQVTM and CDR2 ANQGSEA. The length of the CDR3 is 12 residues. Between the trimmed V and J ends, which lost 2 bases and 8 bases, there was a span of 12 bases. CDR3 protein: CSVERRGEGYTF. In DNA, the CDR3 is TGCAGCGTTGAACGGCGCGGGGAGGGCTACACCTTC.

This clonotype turned up a few times. The chain employs TRBV27 and TRBJ2-7; weak D call: TRBD1 (7 bases). Germline loops: CDR1 MNHEY, CDR2 SMNVEV (reference sequence). The V and J ends lost 9 bases and 4 bases respectively, with 19 bases between them. The CDR3 spans 14 residues. The DNA for the CDR3 is TGTGCCAGGAACTATTCAGGGGGGACTTACGAGCAGTACTTC. The encoded protein is CARNYSGGTYEQYF.

V and J are TRBV21-1 and TRBJ1-1. TRBV21-1 is tagged as a pseudogene. The CDR3 contains 17 residues. DNA of the CDR3: TGTGCCAGCAGCAAAGCTAGGAGGACCGATTTTCCGACTGAAGCTTTCTTT. Protein: CASSKARRTDFPTEAFF.

This clonotype was picked up a small number of times. The rearrangement links TRBV28 to TRBJ2-7; the match to TRBD1 covers 11 bases. This CDR3 region has 15 residues. The ends lost 5 bases at V and 3 bases at J; junction bases unmatched: 6. Germline V lookup: CDR1 MDHEN, CDR2 SYDVKM. The CDR3 here is CASSRTGGSDYEQYF. CDR3 nucleotide sequence: TGTGCCAGCAGTCGGACAGGGGGCTCTGACTACGAGCAGTACTTC.

The chain joins TRBV4-2 to TRBJ2-5; D remains ambiguous. Germline V gene sequence: CDR1 LGHNA, CDR2 YNFKEQ. V gave up 1 base and J gave up 4 bases, with 13 bases separating them. The CDR3 runs 15 residues. This chain's CDR3 is CASSQGPDLGETQYF. Written as DNA, the CDR3 is TGTGCCAGCAGCCAAGGTCCAGACCTAGGAGAGACCCAGTACTTC.

The V call is TRBV5-1, the J call TRBJ2-3; no definite D call. Trimming shortened V by 2 bases and J by 6 bases, and 16 bases separated the two germline ends. This CDR3 is built from 15 residues. Germline loops: CDR1 SGHRS, CDR2 YFSETQ. DNA for the CDR3: TGCGCCAGCAGCTTAAGTAGGGCAGATAGGGATACGCAGTATTTT. Its protein is CASSLSRADRDTQYF.

This clonotype was seen once. CDR3 in amino acids: CSARLMGERGETQYF. The CDR3 bases are TGCAGTGCTCGTCTGATGGGGGAGAGAGGAGAGACCCAGTACTTC. The chain recombines TRBV20-1 with TRBJ2-5, with D perhaps TRBD1 or TRBD2 (5 bases each). The CDR3 loop spans 15 amino acids. Germline assignment: CDR1 DFQATT and CDR2 SNEGSKA (reference sequence). The V gene lost 5 bases and the J gene lost 4 bases, with 20 bases spanning the gap.

This clonotype occurred a few times. The V call is TRBV28, the J call TRBJ2-1; no definite D call. V was trimmed by 6 bases and J by 8 bases, leaving 8 bases between them. The CDR3 is 11 residues long. Germline CDR1 MDHEN, CDR2 SYDVKM. Here the CDR3 reads CASSRFDEQFF. In DNA, the CDR3 is TGTGCCAGCAGCCGTTTCGATGAGCAGTTCTTC.

V usage is TRBV6-1 and J usage is TRBJ1-1; a possible D gene is TRBD1 (6 bases). CDR1 MNHNS and CDR2 SASEGT come from the germline V gene. The CDR3 has 14 amino acids. V was trimmed by 11 bases and J by 3 bases, leaving 19 bases between them. This chain's CDR3 is CAAASGQRDTEAFF. The CDR3 DNA follows: TGTGCCGCAGCCTCTGGACAGAGGGACACTGAAGCTTTCTTT.

This chain uses TRBV10-3 with TRBJ2-5; D call uncertain. Deletions cut 3 bases from V and 4 bases from J, with 6 bases between. The CDR3 covers 12 residues. Looked up from germline, CDR1 is ENHRY and CDR2 is SYGVKD. The CDR3 nucleotides are TGTGCCATCAGTGATCTCTCAGAGACCCAGTACTTC. Its translation is CAISDLSETQYF.

The chain recombines TRBV9 with TRBJ2-5; no firm D call. Germline V gene sequence: CDR1 SGDLS, CDR2 YYNGEE. The CDR3 length is 13 residues. V lost 0 bases and J 3 bases, leaving 6 bases between the germline ends. CDR3 in amino acids: CASSVAPEETQYF. CDR3 sequence (DNA): TGTGCCAGCAGCGTAGCCCCAGAAGAGACCCAGTACTTC.

V and J are TRBV6-2 or TRBV6-3 and TRBJ1-5; D is unresolved. Germline-derived CDR1 and CDR2 are MNHEY and SVGEGT. The CDR3 consists of 13 residues. V lost 6 bases to trimming and J lost 0 bases, with 6 bases between them. CDR3 nucleotide sequence: TGTGCCAGCAGGGACCGTAGCAATCAGCCCCAGCATTTT. Residues: CASRDRSNQPQHF.

This clonotype has more than one count but fewer than ten. This rearrangement joins TRBV29-1 to TRBJ1-3; D remains unclear. Germline V gene sequence: CDR1 SQVTM, CDR2 ANQGSEA. The CDR3 spans 12 residues. V lost 4 bases, J lost 4 bases, and 8 bases lay in between. The CDR3: CSVVARGNTIYF. The CDR3 bases are TGCAGCGTTGTCGCGAGAGGAAACACCATATATTTT.

This clonotype was detected a few times. The chain uses TRBV20-1 and TRBJ2-2, with D possibly being TRBD2 (6 bases). The CDR3 length is 14 residues. Germline CDR1 is DFQATT and CDR2 is SNEGSKA (reference sequence). CDR3 DNA sequence: TGCAGGGCGGGGCCGAACGCGAACACCGGGGAGCTGTTTTTT. Amino acid sequence: CRAGPNANTGELFF.

The chain links TRBV10-2 to TRBJ2-1; D is undetermined. Germline V lookup: CDR1 WSHSY, CDR2 SAAADI. The CDR3 extends over 16 amino acids. V gave up 8 bases and J gave up 0 bases, with 17 bases separating them. CDR3 bases: TGCGCCAGCGCGCCGGCGGTTGGAAGCTCCTACAATGAGCAGTTCTTC. This encodes CASAPAVGSSYNEQFF.

This clonotype has more than one count but fewer than ten. The chain has TRBV7-9 and TRBJ1-4, with D unclear. V lost 3 bases, J lost 0 bases, and 5 bases lay in between. The CDR3 is 14 amino acids. CDR1 is SEHNR and CDR2 is FQNEAQ in the germline V gene (reference sequence). The CDR3 bases are TGTGCCAGCAGCTTCGCGGCAACTAATGAAAAACTGTTTTTT. Protein product: CASSFAATNEKLFF. Looking up the rest from reference TRBV7-9 and TRBJ1-4 gives the full variable domain: DTGVSQNPRHKITKRGQNVTFRCDPISEHNRLYWYRQTLGQGPEFLTYFQNEAQLEKSRLLSDRFSAERPKGSFSTLEIQRTEQGDSAMYLCASSFAATNEKLFFGSGTQLSVL.

The rearrangement joins TRBV20-1 to TRBJ1-3; D is undetermined. The germline V gene has CDR1 DFQATT and CDR2 SNEGSKA (reference sequence). This CDR3 spans 13 amino acids. Trimming cost V 4 bases and J 5 bases, with 12 bases left between them. CDR3 region: CSATTARRNTIYF. For the CDR3, the DNA is TGCAGTGCTACAACAGCTAGGAGAAACACCATATATTTT.

This clonotype was recorded once. The gene calls are TRBV18 and TRBJ2-3; no reliable D call. CDR1 is KGHSH and CDR2 is LQKENI in the germline V gene. Trimming left V 6 bases short and J 4 bases short, with 14 bases between. This CDR3 is 14 amino acids long. The CDR3 sequence: CASSPTTSADTQYF. The CDR3 DNA sequence: TGTGCCAGCTCCCCTACAACATCAGCAGATACGCAGTATTTT. The whole variable domain, filled in from reference TRBV18 and TRBJ2-3, reads NAGVMQNPRHLVRRRGQEARLRCSPMKGHSHVYWYRQLPEEGLKFMVYLQKENIIDESGMPKERFSAEFPKEGPSILRIQQVVRGDSAAYFCASSPTTSADTQYFGPGTRLTVL.

The chain uses TRBV12-3 or TRBV12-4 and TRBJ1-2; D is possibly TRBD1 (6 bases). With 7 bases removed from V and 8 bases from J, the gap between germline ends came to 17 bases. The length of the CDR3 is 13 residues. CDR3 residues: CASTLREGGGYTF. In nucleotides, the CDR3 is TGTGCCAGCACCTTACGGGAGGGGGGCGGCTACACCTTC.

This clonotype was counted between two and nine times. The V gene is TRBV4-2, the J gene TRBJ1-2, with a possible D match to TRBD1 (6 bases). V was cut by 1 base and J by 4 bases, with 13 bases left in between. CDR1 and CDR2 from the germline V gene are LGHNA and YNFKEQ. The length of the CDR3 is 15 residues. The DNA for the CDR3 is TGTGCCAGCAGCCAAGGTTTGGGGGCGATCTATGGCTACACCTTC. Residues: CASSQGLGAIYGYTF.